The present TCR beta chain was sequenced within a study of shared T cell receptors in the human thymus. Germline lookup yields CDR1 SNHLY and CDR2 FYNNEI. J was trimmed by 8 bases and V by 5 bases; bases with no gene match: 12. The CDR3 runs 15 residues. Some clones are missing from TCRdb's copy, which holds only in-frame ones; the method was immunoSEQ multiplex PCR. The table shows 640,000 or so clones, with more than 75% occurring only once. This sample was also put to use in a study of human thymus T cells. That paper adds: Thymus tissue was removed during corrective cardiac surgery. Thymic and blood repertoires appeared to display a bias in their usage of V and J genes.

The sequenced sample consisted of thymocytes. This rearrangement joins TRBV2 to TRBJ2-5, with 9 nucleotides matching TRBD2. The TCR was taken from a boy younger than two with a congenital heart defect. CDR3 region: CASSFSGSQEGTQYF. The CDR3 DNA reads as TGTGCCAGCAGTTTTAGCGGGAGCCAAGAAGGAACCCAGTACTTC.